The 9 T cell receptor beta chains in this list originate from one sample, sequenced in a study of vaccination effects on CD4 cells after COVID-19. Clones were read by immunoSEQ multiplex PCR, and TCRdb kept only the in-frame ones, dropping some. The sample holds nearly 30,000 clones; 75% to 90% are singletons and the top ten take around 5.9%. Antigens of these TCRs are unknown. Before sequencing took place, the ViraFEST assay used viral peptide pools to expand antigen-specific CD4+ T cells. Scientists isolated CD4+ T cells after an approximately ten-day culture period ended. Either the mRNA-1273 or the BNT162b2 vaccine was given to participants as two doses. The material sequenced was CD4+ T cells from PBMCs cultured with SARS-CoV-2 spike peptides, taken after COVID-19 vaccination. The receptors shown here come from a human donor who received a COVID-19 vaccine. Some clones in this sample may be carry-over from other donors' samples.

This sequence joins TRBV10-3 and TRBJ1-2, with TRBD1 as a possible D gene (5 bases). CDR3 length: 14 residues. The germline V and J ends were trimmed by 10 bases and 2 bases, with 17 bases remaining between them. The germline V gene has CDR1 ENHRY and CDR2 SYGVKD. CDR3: CATQRQLGNYGYTF. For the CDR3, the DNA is TGTGCCACACAACGACAGCTCGGCAACTATGGCTACACCTTC.

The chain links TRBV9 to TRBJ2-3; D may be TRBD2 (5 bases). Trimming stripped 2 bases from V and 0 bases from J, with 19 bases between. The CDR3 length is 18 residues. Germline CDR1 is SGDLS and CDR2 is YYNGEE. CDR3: CASSVEWRAQASTDTQYF. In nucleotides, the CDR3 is TGTGCCAGCAGCGTCGAGTGGCGGGCCCAAGCTAGCACAGATACGCAGTATTTT.

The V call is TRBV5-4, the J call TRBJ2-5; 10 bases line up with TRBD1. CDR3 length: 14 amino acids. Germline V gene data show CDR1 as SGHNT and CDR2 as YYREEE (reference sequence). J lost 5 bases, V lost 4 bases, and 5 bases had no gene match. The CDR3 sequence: CASSGPGQGETQYF. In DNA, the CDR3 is TGTGCCAGCAGCGGGCCGGGACAGGGGGAGACCCAGTACTTC.

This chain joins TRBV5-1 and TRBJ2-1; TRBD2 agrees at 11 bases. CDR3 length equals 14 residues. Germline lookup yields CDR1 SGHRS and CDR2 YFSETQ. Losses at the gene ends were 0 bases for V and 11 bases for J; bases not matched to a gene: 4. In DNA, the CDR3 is TGCGCCAGCAGCTTGGCACTAGCGGGGGAAAAGCAGTTCTTC. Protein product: CASSLALAGEKQFF.

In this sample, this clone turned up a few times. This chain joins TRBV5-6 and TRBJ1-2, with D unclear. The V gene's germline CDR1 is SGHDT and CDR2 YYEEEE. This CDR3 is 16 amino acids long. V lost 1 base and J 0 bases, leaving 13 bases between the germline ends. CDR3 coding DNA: TGTGCCAGCAGCTTGAACGTCCATATTCCTAACTATGGCTACACCTTC. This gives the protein CASSLNVHIPNYGYTF.

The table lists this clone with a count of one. The CDR3 loop is CASSERGGLTYNEQFF. Written as DNA, the CDR3 is TGTGCCAGCAGTGAAAGAGGGGGCCTGACCTACAATGAGCAGTTCTTC. The chain couples TRBV6-1 to TRBJ2-1; 7 bases are shared with TRBD1. V shed 2 bases, J shed 2 bases, and the junction held 6 bases outside the gene matches. The CDR3 is made up of 16 amino acids. The germline V gene has CDR1 MNHNS and CDR2 SASEGT.

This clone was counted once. The CDR3 DNA reads TGTGCCAGTAGGAGTGCGACTAGCGGGGGGGCAAACACCGGGGAGCTGTTTTTT. Translating gives CASRSATSGGANTGELFF. The genes are TRBV19 and TRBJ2-2; 14 bases align to TRBD2. V gave up 6 bases and J gave up 2 bases; unmatched junction bases: 8. The V gene's germline CDR1 is LNHDA and CDR2 SQIVND (reference sequence). CDR3 size: 18 residues.

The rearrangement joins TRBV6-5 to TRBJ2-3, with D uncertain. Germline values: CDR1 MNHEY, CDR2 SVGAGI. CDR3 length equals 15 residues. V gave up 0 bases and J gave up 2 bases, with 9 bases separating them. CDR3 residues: CASSYSLLITDTQYF. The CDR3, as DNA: TGTGCCAGCAGTTACTCGTTATTGATCACAGATACGCAGTATTTT.

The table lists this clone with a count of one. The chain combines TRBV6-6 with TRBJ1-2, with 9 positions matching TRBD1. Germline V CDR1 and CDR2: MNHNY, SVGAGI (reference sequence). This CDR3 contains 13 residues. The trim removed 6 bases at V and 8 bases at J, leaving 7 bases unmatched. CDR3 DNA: TGTGCCAGCAGCGACACAGGGGGCAAGGGCTACACCTTC. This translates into CASSDTGGKGYTF.